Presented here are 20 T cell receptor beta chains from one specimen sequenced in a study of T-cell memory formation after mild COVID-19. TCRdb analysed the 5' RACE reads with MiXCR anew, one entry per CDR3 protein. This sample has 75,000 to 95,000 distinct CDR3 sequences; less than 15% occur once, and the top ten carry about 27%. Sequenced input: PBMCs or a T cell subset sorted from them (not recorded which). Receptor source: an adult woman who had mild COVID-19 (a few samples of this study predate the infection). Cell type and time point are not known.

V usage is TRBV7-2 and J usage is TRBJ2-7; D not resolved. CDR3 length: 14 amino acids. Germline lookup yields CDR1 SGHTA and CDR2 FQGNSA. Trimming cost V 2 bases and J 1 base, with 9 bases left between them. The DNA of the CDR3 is TGTGCCAGCAGCTTATGGGGTCAATCCTACGAGCAGTACTTC. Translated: CASSLWGQSYEQYF.

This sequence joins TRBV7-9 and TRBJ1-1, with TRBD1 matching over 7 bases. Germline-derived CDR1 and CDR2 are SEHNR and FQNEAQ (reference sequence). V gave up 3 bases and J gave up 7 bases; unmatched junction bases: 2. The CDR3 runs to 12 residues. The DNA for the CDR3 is TGTGCCAGCAGCTTGGGACAGAGTGAAGCTTTCTTT. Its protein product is CASSLGQSEAFF.

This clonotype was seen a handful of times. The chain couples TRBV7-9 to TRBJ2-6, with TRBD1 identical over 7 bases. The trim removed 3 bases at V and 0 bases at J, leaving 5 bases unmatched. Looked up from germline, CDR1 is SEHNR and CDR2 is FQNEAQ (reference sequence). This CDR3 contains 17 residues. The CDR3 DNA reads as TGTGCCAGCAGCTTGGGACAGACCAACTCTGGGGCCAACGTCCTGACTTTC. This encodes CASSLGQTNSGANVLTF.

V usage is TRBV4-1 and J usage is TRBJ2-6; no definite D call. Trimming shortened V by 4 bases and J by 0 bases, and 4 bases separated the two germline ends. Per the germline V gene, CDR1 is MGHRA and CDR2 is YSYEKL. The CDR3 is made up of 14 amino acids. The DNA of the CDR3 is TGCGCCAGCAGCCCGTCCTCTGGGGCCAACGTCCTGACTTTC. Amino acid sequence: CASSPSSGANVLTF.

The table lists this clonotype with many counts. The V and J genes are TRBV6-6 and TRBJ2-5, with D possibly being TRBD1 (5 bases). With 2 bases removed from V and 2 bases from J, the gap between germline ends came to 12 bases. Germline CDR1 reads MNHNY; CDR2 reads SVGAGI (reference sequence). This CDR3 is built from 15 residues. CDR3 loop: CASSYRSTEQETQYF. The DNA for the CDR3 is TGTGCCAGCAGTTACAGGTCGACAGAGCAAGAGACCCAGTACTTC.

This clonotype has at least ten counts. The CDR3 reads CSVPGRLTDTQYF. CDR3 bases: TGCAGCGTCCCCGGACGTCTCACAGATACGCAGTATTTT. This chain joins TRBV29-1 and TRBJ2-3; no clear D gene. V was cut by 6 bases and J by 2 bases, with 12 bases left in between. This CDR3 comprises 13 residues. CDR1 and CDR2 (germline): SQVTM, ANQGSEA.

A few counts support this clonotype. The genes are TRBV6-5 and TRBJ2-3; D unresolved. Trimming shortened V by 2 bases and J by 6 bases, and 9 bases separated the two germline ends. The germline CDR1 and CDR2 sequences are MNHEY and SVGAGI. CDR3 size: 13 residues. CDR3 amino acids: CASSYRLDDTQYF. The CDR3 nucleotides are TGTGCCAGCAGTTACAGACTGGATGATACGCAGTATTTT.

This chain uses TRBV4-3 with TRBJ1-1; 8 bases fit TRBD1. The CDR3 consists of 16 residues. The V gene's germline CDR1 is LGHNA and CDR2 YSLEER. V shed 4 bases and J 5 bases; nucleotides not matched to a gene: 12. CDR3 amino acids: CASSPNRGQAGTEAFF. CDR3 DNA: TGCGCCAGCAGCCCCAATAGGGGACAGGCGGGTACTGAAGCTTTCTTT.

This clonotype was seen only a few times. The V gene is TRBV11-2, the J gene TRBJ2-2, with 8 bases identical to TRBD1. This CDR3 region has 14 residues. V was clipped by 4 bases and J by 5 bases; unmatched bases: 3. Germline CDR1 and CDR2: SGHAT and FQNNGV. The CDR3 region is CASSWTGLTGELFF. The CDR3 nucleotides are TGTGCCAGCAGCTGGACAGGGTTGACCGGGGAGCTGTTTTTT.

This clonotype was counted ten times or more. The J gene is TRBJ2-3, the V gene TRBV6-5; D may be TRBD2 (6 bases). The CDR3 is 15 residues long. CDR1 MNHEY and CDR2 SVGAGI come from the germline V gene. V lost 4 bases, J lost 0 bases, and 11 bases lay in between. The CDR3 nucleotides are TGTGCCAGCAGTTTGGAGGGTTCTAGCACAGATACGCAGTATTTT. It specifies CASSLEGSSTDTQYF.

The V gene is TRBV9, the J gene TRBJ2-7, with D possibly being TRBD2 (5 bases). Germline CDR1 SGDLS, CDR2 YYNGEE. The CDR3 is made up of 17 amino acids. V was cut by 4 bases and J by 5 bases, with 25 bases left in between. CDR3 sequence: CASSHPLDSRGVDEQYF. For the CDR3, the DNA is TGTGCCAGCAGCCACCCCTTGGACTCCCGTGGTGTGGACGAGCAGTACTTC.

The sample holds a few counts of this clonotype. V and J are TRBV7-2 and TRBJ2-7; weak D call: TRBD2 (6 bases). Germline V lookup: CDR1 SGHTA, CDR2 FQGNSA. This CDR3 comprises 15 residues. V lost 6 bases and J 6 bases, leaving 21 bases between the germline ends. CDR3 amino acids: CASSLPRLESREQYF. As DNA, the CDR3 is TGTGCCAGCAGTCTGCCCAGACTAGAGTCGCGCGAGCAGTACTTC. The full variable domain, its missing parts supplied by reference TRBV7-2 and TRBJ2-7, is GAGVSQSPSNKVTEKGKDVELRCDPISGHTALYWYRQSLGQGLEFLIYFQGNSAPDKSGLPSDRFSAERTGGSVSTLTIQRTQQEDSAVYLCASSLPRLESREQYFGPGTRLTVT.

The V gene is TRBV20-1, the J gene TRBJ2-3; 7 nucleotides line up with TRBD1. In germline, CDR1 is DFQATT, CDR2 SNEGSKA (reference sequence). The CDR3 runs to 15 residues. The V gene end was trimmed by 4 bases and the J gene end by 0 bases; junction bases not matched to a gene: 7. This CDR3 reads CSATKTGTSTDTQYF. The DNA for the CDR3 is TGCAGTGCTACTAAGACAGGGACCAGCACAGATACGCAGTATTTT.

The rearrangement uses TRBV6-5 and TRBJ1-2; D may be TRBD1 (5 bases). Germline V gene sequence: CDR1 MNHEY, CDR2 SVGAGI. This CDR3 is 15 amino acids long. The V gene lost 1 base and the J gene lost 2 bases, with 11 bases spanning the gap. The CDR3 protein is CASSYFGGGNYGYTF. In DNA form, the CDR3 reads TGTGCCAGCAGTTACTTCGGGGGTGGAAACTATGGCTACACCTTC.

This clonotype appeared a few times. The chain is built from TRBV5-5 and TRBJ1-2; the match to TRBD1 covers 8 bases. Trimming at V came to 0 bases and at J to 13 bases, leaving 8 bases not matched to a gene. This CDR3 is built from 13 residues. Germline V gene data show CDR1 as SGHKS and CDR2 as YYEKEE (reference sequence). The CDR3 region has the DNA TGTGCCAGCAGCTTGGGACAGGGGCTCCCCCTCACCTTC. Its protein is CASSLGQGLPLTF.

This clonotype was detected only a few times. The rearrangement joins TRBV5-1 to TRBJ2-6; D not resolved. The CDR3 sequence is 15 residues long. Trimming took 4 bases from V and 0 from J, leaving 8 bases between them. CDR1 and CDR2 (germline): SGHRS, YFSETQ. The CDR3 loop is CASSTDDSGANVLTF. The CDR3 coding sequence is TGCGCCAGCAGCACGGATGACTCTGGGGCCAACGTCCTGACTTTC.

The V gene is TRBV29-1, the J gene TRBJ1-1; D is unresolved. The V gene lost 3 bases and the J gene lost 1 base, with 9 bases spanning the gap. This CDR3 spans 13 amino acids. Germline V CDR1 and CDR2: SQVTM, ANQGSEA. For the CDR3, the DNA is TGCAGCGTTGACTGGGCCGGGAACACTGAAGCTTTCTTT. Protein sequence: CSVDWAGNTEAFF.

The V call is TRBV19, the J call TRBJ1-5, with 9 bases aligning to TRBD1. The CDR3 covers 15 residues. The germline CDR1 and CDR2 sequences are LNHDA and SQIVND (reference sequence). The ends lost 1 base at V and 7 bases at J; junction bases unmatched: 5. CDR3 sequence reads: CASSIGTGAGQPQHF. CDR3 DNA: TGTGCCAGTAGTATAGGGACAGGGGCAGGCCAGCCCCAGCATTTT.

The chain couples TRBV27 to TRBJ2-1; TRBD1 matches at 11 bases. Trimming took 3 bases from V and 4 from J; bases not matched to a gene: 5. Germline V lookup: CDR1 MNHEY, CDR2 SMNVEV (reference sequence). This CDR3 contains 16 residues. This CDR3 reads CASSFGGTGGYNEQFF. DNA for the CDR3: TGTGCCAGCAGTTTCGGGGGGACAGGGGGTTACAATGAGCAGTTCTTC.

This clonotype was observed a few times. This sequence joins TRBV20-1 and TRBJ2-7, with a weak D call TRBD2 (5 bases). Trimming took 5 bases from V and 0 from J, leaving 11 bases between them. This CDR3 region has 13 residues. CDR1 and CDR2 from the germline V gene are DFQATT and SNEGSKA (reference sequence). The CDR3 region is CSAVPRDSYEQYF. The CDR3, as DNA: TGCAGTGCTGTACCCCGGGACTCCTACGAGCAGTACTTC.